What follows describes a single T cell receptor (beta chain). The germline gene is not matched at one end of the junction; a read error may be the cause. These data come from a study of quantifying T cell responses using KT2 cells. Study as a whole: TCR alpha and beta constant-region primers primed reverse transcription of RNA.

A single-stranded UMI oligo with SP2 sequence was ligated to cDNA 3' ends. The first PCR ran approximately 4 cycles with an equimolar RC1.1 and RC1.2 beta primer mix. TCRdb ran MiXCR on the UMI-ligation and nested PCR reads and lists one entry per CDR3 protein. Of approximately 57,000 distinct CDR3 sequences in the sample, approximately 13% are singletons; the top ten hold about 9.7%. The sample is PBMC spiked with counted cells of clone KT2. Germline CDR1 reads SGHKS; CDR2 reads YYEKEE (reference sequence). The CDR3 contains 11 residues. The chain couples TRBV5-5 to TRBJ2-1, with D possibly being TRBD2 (6 bases). Sequencing was performed on PBMCs spiked with cells of the T cell clone KT2. The TCR sequence derives from a human donor. The CDR3 nucleotides read TGTGCCAGCAGCCCCCAGGGAGGAGGCATCTTC. Translating gives CASSPQGGGIF.